A selection of T cell receptor beta chains follows, all from one sample in a study of immune evolution from preneoplasia to lung adenocarcinoma. Some clones are missing from TCRdb's copy, which holds only in-frame ones; the method was immunoSEQ multiplex PCR. The sample records roughly 38,000 clones, roughly 68% being singletons. What was sequenced was FFPE invasive lung adenocarcinoma tissue. These receptors came from a person aged 55 to 75 with lung adenocarcinoma. The CDR3 runs from the conserved cysteine through the conserved F or W. A D gene is named only where the DNA matches it firmly. Clone size is stated in some rows and not others, as once, few, many or a class when expanded.

d_gene: .
v_gene: TRBV6-4
j_gene: TRBJ1-5
abundance: .
CDR3aa: CASSRDSNQPQHF
CDR3nt: TGTGCCAGCAGCAGGGACAGCAATCAGCCCCAGCATTTT

d_gene: TRBD2
v_gene: TRBV30
j_gene: TRBJ2-7
abundance: .
CDR3aa: CAWSTGLAPNGEYF
CDR3nt: TGTGCCTGGAGTACTGGACTAGCGCCAAACGGGGAGTACTTC

d_gene: .
v_gene: TRBV18
j_gene: TRBJ2-5
abundance: few
CDR3aa: CASSIQQGPETQYF
CDR3nt: TGTGCCAGCTCAATCCAGCAGGGTCCAGAGACCCAGTACTTC

d_gene: .
v_gene: TRBV14
j_gene: TRBJ2-2
abundance: .
CDR3aa: CASSPEVELFF
CDR3nt: TGTGCCAGCAGCCCAGAGGTGGAGCTGTTTTTT

d_gene: .
v_gene: TRBV18
j_gene: TRBJ1-1
abundance: .
CDR3aa: CASSELRTNTEAFF
CDR3nt: TGTGCCAGCTCAGAACTTCGGACTAACACTGAAGCTTTCTTT

d_gene: .
v_gene: TRBV29-1
j_gene: TRBJ2-5
abundance: .
CDR3aa: CSVVRGGETQYF
CDR3nt: TGCAGCGTTGTCCGGGGAGGAGAGACCCAGTACTTC

d_gene: TRBD2
v_gene: TRBV7-8
j_gene: TRBJ2-7
abundance: medium-sized
CDR3aa: CASSLVLVGGTSYEQYF
CDR3nt: TGTGCCAGCAGCTTAGTGCTCGTGGGAGGGACCTCCTACGAGCAGTACTTC

d_gene: TRBD2
v_gene: TRBV5-3
j_gene: TRBJ2-3
abundance: .
CDR3aa: CARSARSGRKGTDTQYF
CDR3nt: TGTGCCAGAAGCGCACGGAGCGGGAGAAAGGGCACAGATACGCAGTATTTT

d_gene: .
v_gene: TRBV15
j_gene: TRBJ1-5
abundance: .
CDR3aa: CATSRDFRPTGSQPQHF
CDR3nt: TGTGCCACCAGCAGAGATTTTCGCCCAACGGGCAGCCAGCCCCAGCATTTT

d_gene: .
v_gene: TRBV28
j_gene: TRBJ2-3
abundance: .
CDR3aa: CASSFNGAGTDTQYF
CDR3nt: TGTGCCAGCAGTTTTAACGGGGCAGGCACAGATACGCAGTATTTT

d_gene: .
v_gene: TRBV5-1
j_gene: TRBJ2-1
abundance: .
CDR3aa: CASSLGHSGYYNEQFF
CDR3nt: TGCGCCAGCAGCTTGGGTCATAGCGGTTACTACAATGAGCAGTTCTTC

d_gene: .
v_gene: TRBV2
j_gene: TRBJ2-1
abundance: .
CDR3aa: CASSGTIVVGEQFF
CDR3nt: TGTGCCAGCAGTGGGACCATAGTGGTCGGTGAGCAGTTCTTC

d_gene: TRBD2
v_gene: TRBV5-1
j_gene: TRBJ2-2
abundance: .
CDR3aa: CASSYPRAGGTGELFF
CDR3nt: TGCGCCAGCAGCTACCCCAGGGCGGGAGGCACCGGGGAGCTGTTTTTT

d_gene: .
v_gene: TRBV6-1
j_gene: TRBJ1-2
abundance: .
CDR3aa: CATVQGNYGYTF
CDR3nt: TGTGCCACAGTTCAGGGGAACTATGGCTACACCTTC

d_gene: TRBD2
v_gene: TRBV6-4
j_gene: TRBJ2-3
abundance: .
CDR3aa: CASSASGSNTDTQYF
CDR3nt: TGTGCCAGCAGCGCAAGCGGGAGCAACACAGATACGCAGTATTTT

d_gene: TRBD1
v_gene: TRBV5-4
j_gene: TRBJ2-7
abundance: once
CDR3aa: CASRKGQGPLEQYF
CDR3nt: TGTGCCAGTAGGAAAGGACAGGGGCCCTTGGAGCAGTACTTC

d_gene: TRBD2
v_gene: TRBV2
j_gene: TRBJ2-7
abundance: .
CDR3aa: CASRASTGLTYEQYF
CDR3nt: TGTGCCAGCAGGGCCTCTACGGGACTAACCTACGAGCAGTACTTC

d_gene: TRBD1
v_gene: TRBV9
j_gene: TRBJ1-3
abundance: medium-sized
CDR3aa: CASSNNGQGAGNTIYF
CDR3nt: TGTGCCAGCAGCAATAACGGACAGGGTGCTGGAAACACCATATATTTT

d_gene: TRBD1
v_gene: TRBV2
j_gene: TRBJ2-3
abundance: .
CDR3aa: CASSVGGQGADTQYF
CDR3nt: TGTGCCAGCAGTGTAGGGGGACAGGGGGCAGATACGCAGTATTTT

d_gene: TRBD2
v_gene: TRBV30
j_gene: TRBJ2-7
abundance: .
CDR3aa: CAWSLAGGHEQYF
CDR3nt: TGTGCCTGGAGTTTAGCGGGAGGGCACGAGCAGTACTTC

d_gene: TRBD2
v_gene: TRBV11-2
j_gene: TRBJ2-1
abundance: .
CDR3aa: CASSREGGPTSGIYNEQFF
CDR3nt: TGTGCCAGCAGCCGAGAGGGGGGCCCCACTAGCGGGATCTACAATGAGCAGTTCTTC

d_gene: .
v_gene: TRBV19
j_gene: TRBJ1-5
abundance: .
CDR3aa: CASSLAGIYSNQPQHF
CDR3nt: TGTGCCAGCAGTTTGGCGGGTATCTATAGCAATCAGCCCCAGCATTTT

d_gene: .
v_gene: TRBV11-2
j_gene: TRBJ2-1
abundance: .
CDR3aa: CASSTDIRSYNEQFF
CDR3nt: TGTGCCAGCAGCACGGACATTAGATCCTACAATGAGCAGTTCTTC

d_gene: TRBD1
v_gene: TRBV6-1
j_gene: TRBJ1-1
abundance: .
CDR3aa: CASRPTGGYTEAFF
CDR3nt: TGTGCCAGCAGACCCACAGGGGGCTACACTGAAGCTTTCTTT

d_gene: .
v_gene: TRBV10-3
j_gene: TRBJ1-5
abundance: .
CDR3aa: CAISESAGASNQPQHF
CDR3nt: TGTGCCATCAGTGAGTCGGCAGGGGCGAGCAATCAGCCCCAGCATTTT

d_gene: .
v_gene: TRBV27
j_gene: TRBJ2-7
abundance: .
CDR3aa: CASSLNRGGYEQYF
CDR3nt: TGTGCCAGCAGTTTAAACCGTGGCGGCTACGAGCAGTACTTC

d_gene: TRBD1
v_gene: TRBV28
j_gene: TRBJ2-1
abundance: .
CDR3aa: CASSFRQGAVFRNEQFF
CDR3nt: TGTGCCAGCAGTTTTAGACAGGGGGCAGTTTTTAGGAATGAGCAGTTCTTC

d_gene: .
v_gene: TRBV6-6
j_gene: TRBJ2-2
abundance: once
CDR3aa: CASSLPTGELFF
CDR3nt: TGTGCCAGCAGCCTTCCAACCGGGGAGCTGTTTTTT

d_gene: .
v_gene: TRBV7-2
j_gene: TRBJ2-3
abundance: .
CDR3aa: CASSLDSSRDPDTQYF
CDR3nt: TGTGCCAGCAGCTTAGACTCCTCAAGGGATCCAGATACGCAGTATTTT

d_gene: TRBD1
v_gene: TRBV5-1
j_gene: TRBJ1-1
abundance: .
CDR3aa: CASSLNGQGLNTEAFF
CDR3nt: TGCGCCAGCAGCTTGAACGGACAGGGGCTAAACACTGAAGCTTTCTTT

d_gene: .
v_gene: TRBV4-1
j_gene: TRBJ1-5
abundance: .
CDR3aa: CASRLHGANSNQPQHF
CDR3nt: TGCGCCAGCAGGCTTCACGGGGCAAATAGCAATCAGCCCCAGCATTTT

d_gene: .
v_gene: TRBV5-1
j_gene: TRBJ2-1
abundance: once
CDR3aa: CASSLVRGGEQFF
CDR3nt: TGCGCCAGCAGCTTGGTGAGGGGAGGTGAGCAGTTCTTC

d_gene: .
v_gene: TRBV18
j_gene: TRBJ1-5
abundance: .
CDR3aa: CASSEGQPNQPQHF
CDR3nt: TGTGCCAGCTCAGAGGGACAACCAAATCAGCCCCAGCATTTT

d_gene: .
v_gene: TRBV18
j_gene: TRBJ2-7
abundance: .
CDR3aa: CASSPVGGEQYF
CDR3nt: TGTGCCAGCTCACCGGTTGGGGGGGAGCAGTACTTC

d_gene: .
v_gene: TRBV10-2
j_gene: TRBJ1-5
abundance: .
CDR3aa: CASRDNSNQPQHF
CDR3nt: TGCGCCAGCAGGGACAATAGCAATCAGCCCCAGCATTTT

d_gene: .
v_gene: TRBV27
j_gene: TRBJ2-7
abundance: .
CDR3aa: CASSLSGFGQYF
CDR3nt: TGTGCCAGCAGTTTATCTGGGTTCGGGCAGTACTTC

d_gene: .
v_gene: TRBV7-2
j_gene: TRBJ2-3
abundance: .
CDR3aa: CASSAIKGDTQYF
CDR3nt: TGTGCCAGCAGCGCTATCAAGGGGGATACGCAGTATTTT

d_gene: .
v_gene: TRBV7-2
j_gene: TRBJ1-5
abundance: .
CDR3aa: CASSSRSGGYQPQHF
CDR3nt: TGTGCCAGCAGCTCTCGCTCGGGGGGCTACCAGCCCCAGCATTTT

d_gene: .
v_gene: TRBV5-8
j_gene: TRBJ1-1
abundance: .
CDR3aa: CASQRAGSSYTEAFF
CDR3nt: TGTGCATCCCAACGTGCGGGGTCCTCTTACACTGAAGCTTTCTTT

d_gene: .
v_gene: TRBV27
j_gene: TRBJ2-2
abundance: .
CDR3aa: CASTSYGELFF
CDR3nt: TGTGCCAGCACGTCCTACGGGGAGCTGTTTTTT

d_gene: TRBD2
v_gene: TRBV5-4
j_gene: TRBJ2-1
abundance: .
CDR3aa: CASSPGQIAGGDNEQFF
CDR3nt: TGTGCCAGCAGTCCCGGCCAAATAGCGGGGGGAGACAATGAGCAGTTCTTC

d_gene: TRBD2
v_gene: TRBV4-1
j_gene: TRBJ2-2
abundance: .
CDR3aa: CASSQDYTSGRTGELFF
CDR3nt: TGCGCCAGCAGCCAAGATTATACTAGCGGCCGCACCGGGGAGCTGTTTTTT

d_gene: .
v_gene: TRBV5-1
j_gene: TRBJ2-2
abundance: .
CDR3aa: CASRFALGSTGELFF
CDR3nt: TGCGCCAGCAGATTTGCCTTGGGTAGCACCGGGGAGCTGTTTTTT

d_gene: .
v_gene: TRBV6-5
j_gene: TRBJ2-7
abundance: few
CDR3aa: CASRPPGSSYEQYF
CDR3nt: TGTGCCAGCAGGCCCCCGGGCAGCTCCTACGAGCAGTACTTC

d_gene: .
v_gene: TRBV6-6
j_gene: TRBJ2-5
abundance: .
CDR3aa: CASRQPGGQETQYF
CDR3nt: TGTGCCAGCAGGCAACCCGGAGGGCAAGAGACCCAGTACTTC

d_gene: .
v_gene: TRBV6-5
j_gene: TRBJ2-1
abundance: .
CDR3aa: CASRKGTRQFF
CDR3nt: TGTGCCAGCAGAAAAGGGACCAGGCAGTTCTTC